This T cell receptor beta chain was identified during a study of cytomegalovirus exposure and HLA in healthy donors. Primers included in the PCR were 60 Vbeta and 13 Jbeta primers. Sequenced by immunoSEQ multiplex PCR; TCRdb stores in-frame clones only, minus some. The table for this sample gives some 80,000 clones. Per germline, CDR1 MDHEN and CDR2 SYDVKM. The CDR3 is 15 residues long. The V and J ends lost 3 bases and 3 bases respectively, with 15 bases between them. The source of this sequence is a man between 50 and 59 years old in good health and CMV-seropositive. The sequencing sample was made of PBMCs. The chain joins TRBV28 to TRBJ2-7, with D tentatively TRBD1 (6 bases). The CDR3 region has the DNA TGTGCCAGCAGTTTTCGACAGGAGCGAATCTACGAGCAGTACTTC. It specifies CASSFRQERIYEQYF.